A single sample gave rise to the 21 T cell receptor beta chains below, sequenced in a study of blood T cell repertoires in COVID-19. Some clones are missing from TCRdb's copy, which holds only in-frame ones; the method was immunoSEQ multiplex PCR. The sample carries fewer than 150,000 clones, around 73% recorded once. The sequenced material came from peripheral blood. All receptors come from a man aged 55 to 70 who had recovered from COVID-19.

The chain is built from TRBV7-8 and TRBJ1-5; 8 bases fit TRBD1. The CDR3 is 14 residues long. The V segment lost 3 bases and the J segment 2 bases; nucleotides outside the gene matches: 0. The germline V gene encodes CDR1 SGHVS and CDR2 FQNEAQ. The CDR3 spells CASSLTGGNQPQHF. The CDR3 nucleotides read TGTGCCAGCAGCTTGACAGGGGGCAATCAGCCCCAGCATTTT.

This chain links TRBV5-4 with TRBJ1-4; D may be TRBD1 (5 bases). Trimming removed 4 bases from V and 4 bases from J, with 11 bases in between. The V gene's germline CDR1 is SGHNT and CDR2 YYREEE (reference sequence). The CDR3 is 14 amino acids. The CDR3: CASSRRGGNEKLFF. CDR3 nucleotides: TGTGCCAGCAGCCGACGGGGGGGTAATGAAAAACTGTTTTTT. Complete variable domain (other parts from reference TRBV5-4 and TRBJ1-4): ETGVTQSPTHLIKTRGQQVTLRCSSQSGHNTVSWYQQALGQGPQFIFQYYREEENGRGNFPPRFSGLQFPNYSSELNVNALELDDSALYLCASSRRGGNEKLFFGSGTQLSVL.

This clone was recorded only once. The sample holds other DNA sequences that translate to the same CDR3. The genes are TRBV6-2 or TRBV6-3 and TRBJ2-4; 7 bases fit TRBD2. The germline gives CDR1 MNHEY, CDR2 SVGEGT. Trimming at V came to 6 bases and at J to 0 bases, leaving 5 bases not matched to a gene. The CDR3 runs 15 residues. CDR3 in amino acids: CASSRLAVAKNIQYF. The CDR3 nucleotides are TGTGCCAGCAGCCGACTAGCTGTAGCCAAAAACATTCAGTACTTC.

This clone was picked up a small number of times. This chain joins TRBV10-3 and TRBJ2-3; 10 bases match TRBD1. Germline CDR1 ENHRY, CDR2 SYGVKD. Trimming removed 4 bases from V and 3 bases from J; junction bases left unmatched: 10. The length of the CDR3 is 17 residues. The CDR3 DNA is TGTGCCATCAGTGGAAAGAGGGGGACAGGGGTAACAGATACGCAGTATTTT. This translates into CAISGKRGTGVTDTQYF.

This chain connects TRBV7-9 to TRBJ1-1, with D possibly being TRBD1 (6 bases). The germline V gene encodes CDR1 SEHNR and CDR2 FQNEAQ (reference sequence). This CDR3 is built from 14 residues. V was pared by 5 bases and J by 0 bases, with 10 bases between. CDR3 sequence (DNA): TGTGCCAGCAGCCTCAGGACAGTGAACACTGAAGCTTTCTTT. Protein product: CASSLRTVNTEAFF.

This clone was counted a few times. This chain joins TRBV10-3 and TRBJ2-7; the match to TRBD1 covers 9 bases. V lost 4 bases and J lost 3; bases outside the gene matches: 4. CDR1 and CDR2 from the germline V gene are ENHRY and SYGVKD. This CDR3 region has 14 residues. The CDR3 DNA reads as TGTGCCATCAGTGGGACAGGGGTCAGCTACGAGCAGTACTTC. Its translation is CAISGTGVSYEQYF.

This clone has just a few counts. Other DNA sequences in this sample translate to the same CDR3. The gene calls are TRBV5-1 and TRBJ1-1; D is uncertain. Germline V gives CDR1 SGHRS, CDR2 YFSETQ. V was cut by 0 bases and J by 0 bases, with 3 bases left in between. The CDR3 sequence is 13 residues long. CDR3 region: CASSLGVNTEAFF. CDR3 bases: TGCGCCAGCAGCTTGGGAGTGAACACTGAAGCTTTCTTT.

V usage is TRBV11-1 and J usage is TRBJ2-7, with TRBD2 identical over 14 bases. The germline V gene encodes CDR1 SGHAT and CDR2 FQDESV (reference sequence). CDR3 length: 14 residues. V lost 8 bases and J lost 4; bases outside the gene matches: 4. This CDR3 is CASGGTSGSYEQYF. DNA for the CDR3: TGTGCCAGCGGTGGGACTAGCGGGAGTTACGAGCAGTACTTC.

The chain recombines TRBV3-1 (or the pseudogene TRBV3-2) with TRBJ2-2; a weak D match, TRBD1 (6 bases). Germline V lookup: CDR1 LGHDT, CDR2 YNNKEL (reference sequence). The CDR3 is 15 amino acids. V gave up 4 bases and J gave up 4 bases, with 13 bases separating them. CDR3 coding DNA: TGTGCCAGCAGCCGAGGACAGCTCTTCACCGGGGAGCTGTTTTTT. Translating it yields CASSRGQLFTGELFF.

The V gene is TRBV24-1, the J gene TRBJ2-3; TRBD2 matches at 7 bases. V dropped 5 bases and J dropped 1; count of bases not matched to a gene: 5. There are 15 residues in the CDR3. In germline, CDR1 is KGHDR, CDR2 SFDVKD. CDR3 amino acids: CATSAASGGTDTQYF. CDR3 nucleotides: TGTGCCACCAGTGCTGCTAGCGGAGGCACAGATACGCAGTATTTT.

This chain joins TRBV5-1 and TRBJ2-3; 11 bases are a match to TRBD2. Per the germline V gene, CDR1 is SGHRS and CDR2 is YFSETQ. The V gene end was trimmed by 4 bases and the J gene end by 1 base; junction bases not matched to a gene: 5. The CDR3 covers 16 residues. CDR3 nucleotide sequence: TGCGCCAGCAGCCCCCGGGGACTAGCGGGCACAGATACGCAGTATTTT. Its protein is CASSPRGLAGTDTQYF.

The chain uses TRBV4-2 and TRBJ2-1; TRBD1 matches at 8 bases. The V and J ends lost 2 bases and 4 bases, in that order; junction bases with no gene match: 7. This CDR3 contains 16 residues. Germline CDR1 is LGHNA and CDR2 is YNFKEQ. This chain's CDR3 is CASSQSGGAGYNEQFF. The CDR3 DNA reads as TGTGCCAGCAGCCAATCAGGGGGCGCGGGGTACAATGAGCAGTTCTTC.

This sequence joins TRBV7-2 and TRBJ2-7; D is possibly TRBD1 (5 bases). V gave up 2 bases and J gave up 2 bases, with 10 bases separating them. The CDR3 spans 14 residues. Germline V gene sequence: CDR1 SGHTA, CDR2 FQGNSA. The CDR3 region is CASSLSQGPYEQYF. CDR3 DNA sequence: TGTGCCAGCAGCTTATCTCAGGGTCCCTACGAGCAGTACTTC.

The chain joins TRBV28 to TRBJ2-7; TRBD1 agrees at 8 bases. V lost 5 bases to trimming and J lost 1 base; unmatched junction nucleotides: 10. Germline V lookup: CDR1 MDHEN, CDR2 SYDVKM. The CDR3 spans 16 residues. CDR3 nucleotide sequence: TGTGCCAGCAGTCTATTAACGGGACAGGTTTCCTACGAGCAGTACTTC. This gives the protein CASSLLTGQVSYEQYF.

V gene TRBV7-9 combines with J gene TRBJ1-3; D perhaps matches TRBD1 (5 bases). Trimming pared 1 base from V and 4 bases from J, leaving 11 bases between. CDR1 and CDR2 (germline): SEHNR, FQNEAQ (reference sequence). This CDR3 spans 15 amino acids. The CDR3 is CASSLEGATGNTIYF. In DNA form, the CDR3 reads TGTGCCAGCAGCTTAGAAGGGGCAACGGGAAACACCATATATTTT.

V usage is TRBV20-1 and J usage is TRBJ1-2; TRBD1 agrees at 8 bases. The CDR3 sequence is 13 residues long. CDR1 is DFQATT, CDR2 SNEGSKA, per germline (reference sequence). With 3 bases clipped from V and 7 bases from J, the junction kept 7 bases outside the gene matches. The CDR3 spells CSASKQGVGGYTF. The CDR3 region has the DNA TGCAGTGCTAGTAAACAGGGGGTCGGTGGCTACACCTTC.

The chain is built from TRBV11-2 and TRBJ2-1; D not certain. CDR3 size: 15 residues. Trimming removed 5 bases at V and 0 bases at J, with 11 bases between. CDR1 is SGHAT, CDR2 FQNNGV, per germline. The CDR3 protein is CASSLDSSSYNEQFF. CDR3 bases: TGTGCCAGCAGCCTCGATTCCAGCTCCTACAATGAGCAGTTCTTC.

This chain uses TRBV7-3 with TRBJ1-2, with 11 bases matching TRBD1. CDR3 length: 15 amino acids. Unmatched junction bases numbered 5, after V lost 1 base and J lost 7 bases. Germline CDR1 and CDR2: SGHTA and FQGTGA. The chain's CDR3 is CASSLNGQGAGGYTF. As DNA, the CDR3 is TGTGCCAGCAGCTTAAACGGACAGGGGGCCGGTGGCTACACCTTC.

The chain couples TRBV19 to TRBJ1-1; tentative D call: TRBD1 (5 bases). This CDR3 is 12 amino acids long. Looked up from germline, CDR1 is LNHDA and CDR2 is SQIVND (reference sequence). The V gene lost 11 bases and the J gene lost 4 bases, with 14 bases spanning the gap. For the CDR3, the DNA is TGTGCCTCACGGGGGTGGGCCACTGAAGCTTTCTTT. Residues: CASRGWATEAFF.

The V and J genes are TRBV25-1 and TRBJ2-7, with 8 nucleotides matching TRBD1. V was pared by 2 bases and J by 0 bases, with 3 bases of the junction left unmatched. Germline V CDR1 and CDR2: MGHDK, SYGVNS. The CDR3 has 15 amino acids. The CDR3 sequence is CASSERTGLSYEQYF. The CDR3 DNA reads as TGTGCCAGCAGTGAACGGACAGGGCTCTCCTACGAGCAGTACTTC.

The chain joins TRBV11-2 to TRBJ2-3; TRBD2 might be the D (5 bases). Between the trimmed V and J ends, which lost 5 bases and 0 bases, there was a span of 18 bases. Germline CDR1 is SGHAT and CDR2 is FQNNGV. The CDR3 length is 17 residues. DNA of the CDR3: TGTGCCAGCAGCCGGGAAAGGGCCCCCAGGAGCACAGATACGCAGTATTTT. Translating gives CASSRERAPRSTDTQYF.